Each of the 15 T cell receptor beta chains below was sequenced from the same sample in a study of blood T cell repertoires in COVID-19. Clones were read by immunoSEQ multiplex PCR, and TCRdb kept only the in-frame ones, dropping some. The repertoire consists of roughly 190,000 clones, with around 82% occurring once and the leading ten covering around 11%. Sequencing input: PBMCs or T cells enriched from blood (not recorded which). These receptors came from a man between 40 and 49 years old who had recovered from COVID-19.

This chain uses TRBV6-5 with TRBJ2-7; D gene uncertain. Germline V lookup: CDR1 MNHEY, CDR2 SVGAGI. The CDR3 runs 13 residues. Trimming left V 2 bases short and J 2 bases short, with 7 bases between. CDR3 in amino acids: CASSYRLAYEQYF. DNA of the CDR3: TGTGCCAGCAGTTACAGGCTAGCCTACGAGCAGTACTTC.

Written as DNA, the CDR3 is TGCACCAGCAGCCAAGGCCGGGACAAAACAGATACGCAGTATTTT. Translating gives CTSSQGRDKTDTQYF. The chain carries TRBV1 and TRBJ2-3; TRBD1 reflects the table's D call only, with no check against the DNA. TRBV1 is a recognized pseudogene. The CDR3 length is 15 residues.

In its sample, this clone was seen once. The chain has TRBV27 and TRBJ2-3; D not resolved. Per the germline V gene, CDR1 is MNHEY and CDR2 is SMNVEV (reference sequence). The length of the CDR3 is 12 residues. Trimming cost V 3 bases and J 5 bases, with 6 bases left between them. The CDR3 bases are TGTGCCAGCAGTTTGAGAGGAGATACGCAGTATTTT. It translates to CASSLRGDTQYF.

The rearrangement joins TRBV7-8 to TRBJ1-1; 9 nucleotides agree with TRBD1. Unmatched junction bases numbered 6, after V lost 4 bases and J lost 9 bases. The CDR3 sequence is 13 residues long. Germline lookup yields CDR1 SGHVS and CDR2 FQNEAQ. The CDR3 spells CASSSPDRGKAFF. As DNA, the CDR3 is TGTGCCAGCAGCTCCCCGGACAGGGGAAAAGCTTTCTTT.

This chain joins TRBV10-2 and TRBJ2-2; D possibly corresponds to TRBD1 (5 bases). Germline values: CDR1 WSHSY, CDR2 SAAADI. V lost 6 bases, J lost 4 bases, and 15 bases lay in between. The CDR3 totals 15 residues. CDR3 coding DNA: TGCGCCAGCAGCCCCAGGGTATGGAGCACCGGGGAGCTGTTTTTT. Translation gives CASSPRVWSTGELFF.

There are many counts of this clone. The CDR3 reads CASSQDVDRVRNQPQHF. CDR3 sequence (DNA): TGCGCCAGCAGCCAAGATGTGGACAGGGTGCGCAATCAGCCCCAGCATTTT. The chain has TRBV4-3 and TRBJ1-5; 8 positions agree with TRBD1. Germline CDR1 LGHNA, CDR2 YSLEER. The CDR3 contains 17 residues. With 0 bases clipped from V and 2 bases from J, the junction kept 6 bases outside the gene matches.

The chain links TRBV19 to TRBJ1-2, with a weak D call TRBD1 (6 bases). V was cut by 3 bases and J by 8 bases, with 22 bases left in between. CDR1 and CDR2 from the germline V gene are LNHDA and SQIVND (reference sequence). CDR3 length equals 16 residues. The CDR3: CASSISSQGRDRGYTF. The CDR3 DNA is TGTGCCAGTAGTATTTCTTCACAGGGCAGGGATCGCGGCTACACCTTC.

The J gene is TRBJ2-7, the V gene TRBV7-2; tentative D call: TRBD2 (5 bases). Trimming removed 7 bases at V and 2 bases at J, with 18 bases between. The CDR3 length is 15 residues. Germline-derived CDR1 and CDR2 are SGHTA and FQGNSA. The CDR3 spells CASTPSAPGTYEQYF. The CDR3 DNA is TGTGCCAGCACCCCATCGGCCCCCGGGACCTACGAGCAGTACTTC.

This clone turned up a few times. The J gene is TRBJ2-7, the V gene TRBV7-5; the table's TRBD2 call for D was not verified on the DNA. TRBV7-5 is recorded as a pseudogene. The CDR3 runs 14 residues. The CDR3 DNA follows: TGTGCCAGAAGCTTATTCGGTAGACTATACGAGCAGTACGTC. Protein sequence: CARSLFGRLYEQYV.

The genes are TRBV7-2 and TRBJ2-7; possibly TRBD1 for D (6 bases). V was cut by 1 base and J by 0 bases, with 10 bases left in between. The CDR3 spans 15 residues. CDR1 and CDR2 (germline): SGHTA, FQGNSA. The CDR3 sequence is CASSLGSGDSYEQYF. The CDR3, as DNA: TGTGCCAGCAGCTTAGGGTCAGGGGACTCCTACGAGCAGTACTTC.

The CDR3, as DNA: TGTGCCAGCAGCGGACCCCGGGACAGGGAAATTAACTATGGCTACACCTTC. Protein product: CASSGPRDREINYGYTF. V usage is TRBV7-8 and J usage is TRBJ1-2; 9 bases are a match to TRBD1. V shed 5 bases, J shed 1 base, and the junction held 11 bases outside the gene matches. The CDR3 runs to 17 residues. The V gene's germline CDR1 is SGHVS and CDR2 FQNEAQ.

This clone has a single count. The rearrangement uses TRBV30 and TRBJ2-7; D gene unclear. Trimming stripped 0 bases from V and 7 bases from J, with 10 bases between. CDR1 and CDR2 from the germline V gene are GTSNPN and SVGIG (reference sequence). This CDR3 is built from 12 residues. The CDR3 reads CAWSVISREQYF. As DNA, the CDR3 is TGTGCCTGGAGTGTAATCTCTCGGGAGCAGTACTTC.

The genes are TRBV12-5 and TRBJ1-1; D is unresolved. CDR1 LGHNT and CDR2 FRNRAP come from the germline V gene. V was clipped by 5 bases and J by 9 bases, with 10 bases between them. The CDR3 is 11 amino acids. In nucleotides, the CDR3 is TGTGCTAGTGGTCCCCAGATTAAAGCTTTCTTT. It encodes CASGPQIKAFF.

The chain employs TRBV15 and TRBJ1-5; 8 nucleotides match TRBD1. From germline, CDR1 is LNHNV and CDR2 YYDKDF (reference sequence). The junction had 15 bases not matched to a gene; V was cut back by 10 bases and J by 7 bases. The CDR3 has 15 amino acids. The CDR3 DNA reads as TGTGCCAGTGGGGAGATAACAGGGGGTGGGCAGCCCCAGCATTTT. Translated, it gives CASGEITGGGQPQHF.

The J gene is TRBJ2-5, the V gene TRBV4-2; 8 bases are shared with TRBD2. The junction had 5 bases not matched to a gene; V was cut back by 0 bases and J by 2 bases. This CDR3 has 16 amino acids. Per germline, CDR1 LGHNA and CDR2 YNFKEQ. The CDR3 is CASSQDIGLAQETQYF. The CDR3 DNA is TGTGCCAGCAGCCAAGATATAGGACTAGCTCAAGAGACCCAGTACTTC.